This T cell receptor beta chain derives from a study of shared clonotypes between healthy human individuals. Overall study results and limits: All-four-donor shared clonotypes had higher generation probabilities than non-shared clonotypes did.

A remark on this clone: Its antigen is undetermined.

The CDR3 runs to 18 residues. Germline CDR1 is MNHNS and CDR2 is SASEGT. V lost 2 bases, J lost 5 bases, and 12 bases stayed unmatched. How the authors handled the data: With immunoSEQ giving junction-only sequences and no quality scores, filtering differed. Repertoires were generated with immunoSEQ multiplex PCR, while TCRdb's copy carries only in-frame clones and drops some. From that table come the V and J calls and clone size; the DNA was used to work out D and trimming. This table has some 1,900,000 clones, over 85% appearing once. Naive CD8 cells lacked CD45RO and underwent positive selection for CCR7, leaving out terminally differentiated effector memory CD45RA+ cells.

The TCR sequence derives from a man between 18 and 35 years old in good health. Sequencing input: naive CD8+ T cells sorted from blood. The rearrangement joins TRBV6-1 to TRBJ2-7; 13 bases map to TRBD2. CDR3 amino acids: CASSEFDTGLAGLHEQYF. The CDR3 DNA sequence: TGTGCCAGCAGTGAATTTGACACGGGACTAGCGGGACTCCACGAGCAGTACTTC.